The entry that follows covers one T cell receptor (beta chain) sequence. The data stem from a study of beta chain features in type 1 diabetes. Since all of the isolated RNA was reverse transcribed, expressed TCRB transcripts were what got sequenced. Method: immunoSEQ multiplex PCR; TCRdb's copy keeps in-frame clones and lacks some. The repertoire includes under 400,000 clones, about 15% of them detected once, and roughly 7% sits in the top ten. Germline V lookup: CDR1 GTSNPN, CDR2 SVGIG (reference sequence). CDR3 size: 12 residues. V lost 4 bases and J 3 bases, leaving 9 bases between the germline ends. Purities over 98% were achieved in all sorted populations.

The V call is TRBV30, the J call TRBJ1-1; D is perhaps TRBD1 (5 bases). The sequence was obtained from a young man in good health. Sequencing was done on a sample of central memory CD4+ T cells from blood. CDR3 DNA sequence: TGTGCCTGGAATCAGGGTGACACTGAAGCTTTCTTT. Its translation: CAWNQGDTEAFF.